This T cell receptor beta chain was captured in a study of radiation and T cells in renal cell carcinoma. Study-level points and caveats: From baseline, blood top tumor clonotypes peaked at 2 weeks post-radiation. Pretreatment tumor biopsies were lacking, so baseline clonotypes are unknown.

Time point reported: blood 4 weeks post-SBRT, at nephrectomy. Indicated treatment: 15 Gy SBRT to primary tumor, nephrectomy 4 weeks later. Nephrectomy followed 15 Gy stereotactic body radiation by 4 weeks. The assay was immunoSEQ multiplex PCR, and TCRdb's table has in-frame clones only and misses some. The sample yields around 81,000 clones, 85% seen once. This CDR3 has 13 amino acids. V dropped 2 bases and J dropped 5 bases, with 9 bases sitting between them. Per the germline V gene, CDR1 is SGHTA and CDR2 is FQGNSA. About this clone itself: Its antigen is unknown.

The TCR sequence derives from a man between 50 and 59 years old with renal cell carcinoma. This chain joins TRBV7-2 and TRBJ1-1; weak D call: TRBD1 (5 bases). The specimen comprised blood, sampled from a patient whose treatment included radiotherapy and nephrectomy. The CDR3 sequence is CASSLSPGTEAFF. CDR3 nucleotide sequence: TGTGCCAGCAGCTTATCACCAGGGACTGAAGCTTTCTTT.